Listed below are T cell receptor beta chains from one sample, sequenced in a study of T cell repertoires in aging, cancer and after chemotherapy. MiXCR was run by TCRdb on the multiplex PCR reads, yielding one entry per CDR3 protein. The data show under 15,000 distinct CDR3 sequences, 21% seen once. The sample was blood. The receptors were gathered from a human donor in good health. Each CDR3 is given with its conserved first and last residue. Each record gives: clone size, J gene, D gene, V gene, CDR3 protein, CDR3 DNA. D genes are given only for firm matches. Only some rows state a clone size, as once, few, many or a class for expanded clones.

>medium-sized|TRBJ2-1|TRBD2|TRBV19
CASSVRAGDNEQFF
TGTGCCAGTAGTGTACGAGCGGGGGACAATGAGCAGTTCTTC
>medium-sized|TRBJ1-4|-|TRBV15
CATSRAATNEKLFF
TGTGCCACCAGCAGAGCTGCAACTAATGAAAAACTGTTTTTT
>many|TRBJ2-5|-|TRBV6-5
CASSYSWSQETQYF
TGTGCCAGCAGTTACTCGTGGAGCCAAGAGACCCAGTACTTC
>-|TRBJ2-5|-|TRBV6-2/TRBV6-3
CASSYAIQETQYF
TGTGCCAGCAGTTACGCGATCCAAGAGACCCAGTACTTC
>medium-sized|TRBJ1-1|-|TRBV19
CASSIRRGAEAFF
TGTGCCAGTAGTATTCGAAGAGGGGCTGAAGCTTTCTTT
>-|TRBJ2-7|TRBD1|TRBV12-3/TRBV12-4
CASSLSGQGGYEQYF
TGTGCCAGCAGTTTATCCGGACAGGGTGGCTACGAGCAGTACTTC
>medium-sized|TRBJ1-6|-|TRBV6-5
CASSYSRAANSPLHF
TGTGCCAGCAGTTACTCAAGGGCAGCTAATTCACCCCTCCACTTT
>medium-sized|TRBJ2-1|-|TRBV15
CATSPTGYNEQFF
TGTGCCACCAGCCCTACAGGTTACAATGAGCAGTTCTTC
>medium-sized|TRBJ1-2|-|TRBV30
CAWSAHTGTGYTF
TGTGCCTGGAGTGCCCATACAGGGACCGGCTACACCTTC
>-|TRBJ2-2|-|TRBV20-1
CSARARGASGGELFF
TGCAGTGCTAGAGCTCGGGGGGCGAGTGGTGGGGAGCTGTTTTTT
>few|TRBJ2-4|-|TRBV7-9
CASSSLQPAKNIQYF
TGTGCCAGCAGCTCTCTCCAGCCAGCCAAAAACATTCAGTACTTC
>medium-sized|TRBJ1-4|TRBD1|TRBV7-2
CASSLWTGGDEKLFF
TGTGCCAGCAGCCTTTGGACAGGGGGGGATGAAAAACTGTTTTTT
>medium-sized|TRBJ2-7|-|TRBV6-5
CASSYNTGNEQYF
TGTGCCAGCAGTTACAACACAGGGAACGAGCAGTACTTC
>few|TRBJ2-4|-|TRBV20-1
CSAVDILLAKNIQYF
TGCAGTGCTGTCGACATTTTACTAGCCAAAAACATTCAGTACTTC
>-|TRBJ2-7|-|TRBV7-3
CATPEGVLDYEQYF
TGTGCCACTCCAGAAGGGGTCCTAGACTACGAGCAGTACTTC
>-|TRBJ1-5|-|TRBV12-3/TRBV12-4
CASSRQVEQPQHF
TGTGCCAGCAGCCGACAGGTGGAACAGCCCCAGCATTTT
>-|TRBJ1-2|-|TRBV12-3/TRBV12-4
CDSSFIGNGYTF
TGTGACAGCAGTTTTATAGGGAACGGCTACACCTTC
>medium-sized|TRBJ1-2|-|TRBV20-1
CSARGDFDGYTF
TGCAGTGCCAGGGGCGATTTTGATGGCTACACCTTC
>medium-sized|TRBJ2-7|TRBD2|TRBV20-1
CSAPWTSGVYEQYF
TGCAGTGCTCCCTGGACTAGCGGGGTATACGAGCAGTACTTC
>many|TRBJ2-1|TRBD2|TRBV7-2
CASSPGGGANEQFF
TGTGCCAGCAGCCCCGGCGGGGGGGCTAATGAGCAGTTCTTC
>few|TRBJ2-3|TRBD2|TRBV6-4
CASSDSSGGFADTQYF
TGTGCCAGCAGTGACTCTAGCGGGGGATTCGCAGATACGCAGTATTTT
>many|TRBJ2-7|-|TRBV15
CATSGGTAYYEQYF
TGTGCCACCAGCGGAGGGACAGCTTACTACGAGCAGTACTTC
>-|TRBJ2-2|-|TRBV30
CAWSRDTGELFF
TGTGCCTGGAGTAGGGACACCGGGGAGCTGTTTTTT
>few|TRBJ2-5|-|TRBV11-3
CASSLINRGGEETQYF
TGTGCCAGCAGCTTGATCAACAGGGGGGGAGAGGAGACCCAGTACTTC
>once|TRBJ2-7|TRBD2|TRBV6-1
CASRRSPGGMRYEQYF
TGTGCCAGCAGGCGGTCCCCGGGGGGAATGAGGTACGAGCAGTACTTC
>-|TRBJ2-1|-|TRBV5-1
CASSLTDAYNEQFF
TGCGCCAGCAGCTTGACCGATGCCTACAATGAGCAGTTCTTC
>-|TRBJ2-2|-|TRBV5-1
CASSFNSPNTGELFF
TGCGCCAGCAGCTTCAACAGCCCGAACACCGGGGAGCTGTTTTTT
>few|TRBJ1-5|-|TRBV18
CASSPSQGNQPQHF
TGTGCCAGCTCACCGAGTCAGGGTAATCAGCCCCAGCATTTT
>medium-sized|TRBJ1-2|-|TRBV6-5
CASTHRGGYTF
TGTGCCAGCACTCATAGAGGTGGCTACACCTTC
>medium-sized|TRBJ2-5|-|TRBV29-1
CTIREGGEETQYF
TGCACCATTAGGGAGGGGGGGGAAGAGACCCAGTACTTC
>medium-sized|TRBJ1-1|-|TRBV6-5
CASLGRWSARDTEAFF
TGTGCCAGCTTGGGGCGTTGGTCAGCGAGGGACACTGAAGCTTTCTTT
>medium-sized|TRBJ2-2|TRBD1|TRBV27
CASRPDRGDTGELFF
TGTGCCAGCAGGCCCGACAGGGGCGACACCGGGGAGCTGTTTTTT
>few|TRBJ2-5|-|TRBV15
CATSRLGEAQYF
TGTGCCACCAGCAGGCTAGGGGAGGCCCAGTACTTC
>medium-sized|TRBJ2-3|-|TRBV19
CASTPWLGLDTDTQYF
TGTGCCAGTACCCCATGGTTGGGACTCGACACAGATACGCAGTATTTT
>medium-sized|TRBJ1-1|-|TRBV7-2
CASSLGRNTEAFF
TGTGCCAGCAGCTTAGGGAGGAACACTGAAGCTTTCTTT
>medium-sized|TRBJ1-2|-|TRBV6-1
CASGDYGYTF
TGTGCCAGCGGAGACTATGGCTACACCTTC
>-|TRBJ1-2|TRBD1|TRBV30
CAWGGTGANYGYTF
TGTGCCTGGGGGGGGACAGGAGCTAACTATGGCTACACCTTC
>medium-sized|TRBJ1-1|-|TRBV30
CACTIQHTEAFF
TGTGCCTGTACAATTCAACACACTGAAGCTTTCTTT
>medium-sized|TRBJ1-1|-|TRBV12-3/TRBV12-4
CASRDRRVDPFAEAFF
TGTGCCAGCAGAGACAGGAGGGTCGATCCGTTCGCTGAAGCTTTCTTT
>medium-sized|TRBJ1-3|-|TRBV6-6
CASSYRDSGNTIYF
TGTGCCAGCAGTTACCGTGACTCTGGAAACACCATATATTTT
>-|TRBJ2-7|-|TRBV4-3
CASSQDLRTYEQYF
TGCGCCAGCAGCCAAGATTTACGTACCTACGAGCAGTACTTC
>-|TRBJ2-3|TRBD2|TRBV6-2/TRBV6-3
CASSTSGGADTQYF
TGTGCCAGCAGCACTAGCGGTGGGGCAGATACGCAGTATTTT
>medium-sized|TRBJ1-2|-|TRBV15
CATSSPGDDPNYGYTF
TGTGCCACCAGCAGCCCAGGGGACGATCCTAACTATGGCTACACCTTC
>few|TRBJ2-5|TRBD2|TRBV7-6
CASSPSPGTRIQETQYF
TGTGCCAGCAGCCCCAGTCCCGGGACTAGGATCCAAGAGACCCAGTACTTC
>medium-sized|TRBJ1-4|-|TRBV6-5
CASSYSGAGNEKLFF
TGTGCCAGCAGTTACTCGGGGGCGGGGAATGAAAAACTGTTTTTT
>medium-sized|TRBJ2-7|TRBD1|TRBV19
CASSPLTGNSEQYF
TGTGCCAGTAGTCCTCTGACAGGGAACTCTGAGCAGTACTTC
>-|TRBJ1-3|TRBD1|TRBV12-3/TRBV12-4
CASTGASGNTIYF
TGTGCCAGTACAGGGGCCTCTGGAAACACCATATATTTT
>medium-sized|TRBJ1-6|-|TRBV6-1
CASSEGQSYNSPLHF
TGTGCCAGCAGTGAAGGGCAGTCCTATAATTCACCCCTCCACTTT
>few|TRBJ2-1|TRBD2|TRBV20-1
CSFRGGYNEQFF
TGTTCCTTTCGGGGGGGATACAATGAGCAGTTCTTC
>medium-sized|TRBJ2-3|TRBD2|TRBV6-5
CASRPGGADTQYF
TGTGCCAGCAGACCTGGGGGGGCAGATACGCAGTATTTT
>-|TRBJ2-5|-|TRBV20-1
CSARSGTGDGYTFGSGTQYF
-
>many|TRBJ2-1|-|TRBV18
CASSSLGDEQFF
TGTGCCAGCTCGTCCCTGGGCGATGAGCAGTTCTTC
>-|TRBJ1-2|-|TRBV2
CASSEESRTANYGYTF
TGTGCCAGCAGTGAAGAGTCCCGGACAGCAAACTATGGCTACACCTTC